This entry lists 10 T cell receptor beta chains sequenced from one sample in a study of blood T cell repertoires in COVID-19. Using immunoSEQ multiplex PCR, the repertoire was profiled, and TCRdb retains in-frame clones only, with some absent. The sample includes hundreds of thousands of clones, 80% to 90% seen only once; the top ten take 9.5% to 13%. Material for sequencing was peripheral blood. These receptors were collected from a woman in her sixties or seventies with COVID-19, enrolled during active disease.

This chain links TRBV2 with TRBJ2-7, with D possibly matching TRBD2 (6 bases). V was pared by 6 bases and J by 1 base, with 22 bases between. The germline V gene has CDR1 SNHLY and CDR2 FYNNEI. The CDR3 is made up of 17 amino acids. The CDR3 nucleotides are TGTGCCAGCAGACGACTGCTGGGGAGCGGGTCTTCCTACGAGCAGTACTTC. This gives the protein CASRRLLGSGSSYEQYF.

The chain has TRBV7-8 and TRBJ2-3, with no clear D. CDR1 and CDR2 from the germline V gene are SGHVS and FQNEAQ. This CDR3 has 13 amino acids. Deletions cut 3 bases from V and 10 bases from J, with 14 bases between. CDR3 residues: CASSLRIERAQYF. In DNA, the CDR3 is TGTGCCAGCAGCTTGCGGATCGAACGGGCGCAGTATTTT.

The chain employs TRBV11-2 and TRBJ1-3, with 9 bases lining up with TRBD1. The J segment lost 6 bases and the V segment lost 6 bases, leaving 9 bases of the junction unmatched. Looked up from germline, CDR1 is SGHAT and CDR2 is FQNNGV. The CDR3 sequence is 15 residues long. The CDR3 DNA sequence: TGTGCCAGCAGACAAACAGGGGGCGCAGAAAACACCATATATTTT. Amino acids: CASRQTGGAENTIYF.

The CDR3 spells CASSTGSQETQYF. As DNA, the CDR3 is TGTGCCAGCAGTACAGGGAGCCAAGAGACCCAGTACTTC. The chain has TRBV6-5 and TRBJ2-5; possible D gene TRBD1, 6 bases. Trimming took 5 bases from V and 1 from J, leaving 8 bases between them. Germline lookup yields CDR1 MNHEY and CDR2 SVGAGI. This CDR3 region has 13 residues.

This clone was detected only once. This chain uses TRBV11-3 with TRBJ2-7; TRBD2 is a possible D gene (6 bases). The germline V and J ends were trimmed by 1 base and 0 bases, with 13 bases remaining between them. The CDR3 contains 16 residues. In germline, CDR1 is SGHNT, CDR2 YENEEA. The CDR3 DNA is TGTGCCAGCAGCTTAGGGACACCCGGGGGCTCCTACGAGCAGTACTTC. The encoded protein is CASSLGTPGGSYEQYF.

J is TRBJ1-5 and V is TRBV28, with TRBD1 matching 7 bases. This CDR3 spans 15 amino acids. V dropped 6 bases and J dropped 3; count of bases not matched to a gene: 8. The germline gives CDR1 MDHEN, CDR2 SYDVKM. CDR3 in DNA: TGTGCCAGCAGCTCATCAGGGGGGTACAATCAGCCCCAGCATTTT. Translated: CASSSSGGYNQPQHF.

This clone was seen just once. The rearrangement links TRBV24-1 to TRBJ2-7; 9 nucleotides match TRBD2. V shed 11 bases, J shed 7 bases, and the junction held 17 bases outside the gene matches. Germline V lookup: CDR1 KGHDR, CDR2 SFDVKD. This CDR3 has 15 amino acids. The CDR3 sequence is CANPPGVAGACEQYF. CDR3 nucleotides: TGTGCCAATCCCCCGGGGGTAGCGGGAGCGTGTGAGCAGTACTTC.

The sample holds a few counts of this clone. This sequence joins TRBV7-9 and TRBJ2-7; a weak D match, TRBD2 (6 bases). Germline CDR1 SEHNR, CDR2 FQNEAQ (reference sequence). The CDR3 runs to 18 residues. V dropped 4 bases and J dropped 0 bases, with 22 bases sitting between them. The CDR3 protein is CASSSIGGPSPSSYEQYF. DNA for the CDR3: TGTGCCAGCAGCTCCATCGGGGGACCGTCCCCCAGCTCCTACGAGCAGTACTTC.

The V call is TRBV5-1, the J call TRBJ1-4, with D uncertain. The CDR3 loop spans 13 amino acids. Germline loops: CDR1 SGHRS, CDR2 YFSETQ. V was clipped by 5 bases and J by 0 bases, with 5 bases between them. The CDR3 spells CASSTSTNEKLFF. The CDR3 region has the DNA TGCGCCAGCAGTACATCAACTAATGAAAAACTGTTTTTT.

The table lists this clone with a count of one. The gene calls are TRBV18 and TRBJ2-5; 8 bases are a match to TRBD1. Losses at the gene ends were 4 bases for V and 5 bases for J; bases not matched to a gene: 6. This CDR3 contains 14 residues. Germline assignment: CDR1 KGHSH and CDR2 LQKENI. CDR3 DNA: TGTGCCAGCTCACAGCAGGGGGCGCAGGAGACCCAGTACTTC. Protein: CASSQQGAQETQYF.